This TCR beta chain was retrieved from a study of blood T cells in healthy people across ages. Study at large: The capture of about one barcoded beta molecule per two T cells was achieved by template switching. General study results and limits: Total diversity from one million sequenced T cells was likely underestimated.

This clonotype has only a few counts. Its cognate antigen is unknown. The germline V and J ends were trimmed by 2 bases and 0 bases, with 5 bases remaining between them. CDR3 size: 13 residues. Per the germline V gene, CDR1 is MNHEY and CDR2 is SVGAGI. Through a sample-barcoded 5' primer and a J-beta primer mix, a second PCR was run for about 7 to 12 cycles. TCRdb re-analysed the 5' RACE reads in MiXCR, keeping a single row per CDR3 protein. The sample holds about 780,000 distinct CDR3 sequences, around half seen once. The TCR was taken from a man aged 80 or over in good health. The sequencing sample was made of blood. The rearrangement joins TRBV6-5 to TRBJ2-7; no reliable D call. The CDR3 DNA reads as TGTGCCAGCAGTTACAGAGCCTCCTACGAGCAGTACTTC. It is translated as CASSYRASYEQYF.